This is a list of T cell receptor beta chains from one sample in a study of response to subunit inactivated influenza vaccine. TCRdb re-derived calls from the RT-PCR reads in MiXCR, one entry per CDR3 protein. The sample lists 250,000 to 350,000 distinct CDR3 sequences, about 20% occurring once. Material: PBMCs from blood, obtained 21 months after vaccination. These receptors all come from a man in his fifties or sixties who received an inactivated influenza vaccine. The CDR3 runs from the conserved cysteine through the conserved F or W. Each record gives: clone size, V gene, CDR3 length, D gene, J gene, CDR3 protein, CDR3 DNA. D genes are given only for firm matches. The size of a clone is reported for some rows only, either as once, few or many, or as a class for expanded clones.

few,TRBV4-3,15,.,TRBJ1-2,CASSQESRTHYGYTF,TGCGCCAGCAGCCAAGAAAGCAGAACCCACTATGGCTACACCTTC
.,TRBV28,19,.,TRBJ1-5,CASSLIALYGSDSNQPQHF,TGTGCCAGCAGTTTAATTGCACTTTATGGCAGTGACAGCAATCAGCCCCAGCATTTT
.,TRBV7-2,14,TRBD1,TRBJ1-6,CASSEGQGRSPLHF,TGTGCCAGCAGCGAGGGACAGGGAAGGTCACCCCTCCACTTT
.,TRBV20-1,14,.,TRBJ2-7,CSALGHSSSYEQYF,TGCAGTGCTTTAGGACATTCGAGCTCCTACGAGCAGTACTTC
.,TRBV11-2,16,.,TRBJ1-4,CASSQTSGGIHEKLFF,TGTGCCAGCAGCCAAACCTCTGGGGGCATTCATGAAAAACTGTTTTTT
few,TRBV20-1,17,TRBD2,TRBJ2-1,CSASDAGGVMTYNEQFF,TGCAGTGCTAGTGACGCGGGAGGGGTAATGACGTACAATGAGCAGTTCTTC
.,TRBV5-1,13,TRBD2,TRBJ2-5,CASSPGLAGVAYF,TGCGCCAGCAGCCCGGGACTAGCGGGGGTCGCGTACTTC
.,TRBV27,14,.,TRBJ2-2,CASSLTGSNAELFF,TGTGCCAGCAGTTTAACGGGATCGAATGCGGAGCTGTTTTTT
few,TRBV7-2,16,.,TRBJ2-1,CASSLVVWGAQNEQFF,TGTGCCAGCAGCTTAGTTGTTTGGGGGGCGCAAAATGAGCAGTTCTTC
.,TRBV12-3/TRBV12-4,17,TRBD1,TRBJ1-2,CASSSHRVDRGVRGYTF,TGTGCCAGCAGTTCCCATCGTGTGGACAGGGGAGTTCGAGGCTACACCTTC
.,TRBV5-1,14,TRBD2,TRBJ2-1,CASSLASGYNEQFF,TGCGCCAGCAGCTTGGCTAGCGGTTACAATGAGCAGTTCTTC
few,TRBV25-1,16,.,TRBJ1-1,CASSATKGRRNTEAFF,TGTGCCAGCAGTGCAACAAAGGGACGTAGGAACACTGAAGCTTTCTTT
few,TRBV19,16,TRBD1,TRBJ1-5,CASSVPQDRAHQPQHF,TGTGCCAGTAGTGTCCCCCAGGACAGGGCACATCAGCCCCAGCATTTT
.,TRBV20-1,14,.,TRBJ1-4,CSARPSTGGEKLFF,TGCAGTGCTAGACCCTCGACAGGTGGTGAAAAACTGTTTTTT
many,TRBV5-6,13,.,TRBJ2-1,CASSLLSGNEQFF,TGTGCCAGCAGCTTGTTAAGCGGGAATGAGCAGTTCTTC
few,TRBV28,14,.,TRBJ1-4,CASSLGGLEEKLFF,TGTGCCAGCAGTTTAGGCGGGTTAGAGGAAAAACTGTTTTTT
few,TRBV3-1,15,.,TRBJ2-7,CASSHQSGIWYEQYF,TGTGCCAGCAGCCACCAGTCGGGGATTTGGTACGAGCAGTACTTC
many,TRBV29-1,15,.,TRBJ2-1,CSVAGRPSSYNEQFF,TGCAGCGTTGCGGGCAGGCCGAGCTCCTACAATGAGCAGTTCTTC
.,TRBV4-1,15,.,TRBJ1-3,CASSRLYFSGNTIYF,TGCGCCAGCAGCCGACTTTATTTCTCTGGAAACACCATATATTTT
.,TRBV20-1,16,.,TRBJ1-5,CSARQNRCLDNQPQHF,TGCAGTGCTAGGCAAAACAGGTGTCTCGACAATCAGCCCCAGCATTTT
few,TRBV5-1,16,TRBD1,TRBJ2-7,CASSLSVGQGTYEQYF,TGCGCCAGCAGCTTGAGCGTGGGACAGGGGACCTACGAGCAGTACTTC
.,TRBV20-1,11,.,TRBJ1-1,CSARDPPAGFF,TGCAGTGCTAGAGATCCCCCCGCCGGCTTCTTT
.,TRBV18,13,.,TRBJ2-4,CASSPLDSDIQYF,TGTGCCAGCTCACCACTCGACTCAGACATTCAGTACTTC
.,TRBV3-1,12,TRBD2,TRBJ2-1,CASSPPGELAIF,TGTGCCAGCAGCCCCCCTGGCGAACTAGCGATCTTC
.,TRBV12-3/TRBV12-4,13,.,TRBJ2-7,CASSLRERSEQYF,TGTGCCAGCAGTTTAAGGGAGAGAAGCGAGCAGTACTTC
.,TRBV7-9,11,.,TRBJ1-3,CASSLVNTIYF,TGTGCCAGCAGCTTGGTAAACACCATATATTTT
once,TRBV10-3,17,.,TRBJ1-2,CAISESRSGWTNYGYTF,TGTGCCATCAGTGAGTCACGAAGCGGGTGGACGAACTATGGCTACACCTTC
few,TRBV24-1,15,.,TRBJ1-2,CATSDLRGAVYGYTF,TGTGCCACCAGTGATTTACGGGGCGCCGTCTATGGCTACACCTTC